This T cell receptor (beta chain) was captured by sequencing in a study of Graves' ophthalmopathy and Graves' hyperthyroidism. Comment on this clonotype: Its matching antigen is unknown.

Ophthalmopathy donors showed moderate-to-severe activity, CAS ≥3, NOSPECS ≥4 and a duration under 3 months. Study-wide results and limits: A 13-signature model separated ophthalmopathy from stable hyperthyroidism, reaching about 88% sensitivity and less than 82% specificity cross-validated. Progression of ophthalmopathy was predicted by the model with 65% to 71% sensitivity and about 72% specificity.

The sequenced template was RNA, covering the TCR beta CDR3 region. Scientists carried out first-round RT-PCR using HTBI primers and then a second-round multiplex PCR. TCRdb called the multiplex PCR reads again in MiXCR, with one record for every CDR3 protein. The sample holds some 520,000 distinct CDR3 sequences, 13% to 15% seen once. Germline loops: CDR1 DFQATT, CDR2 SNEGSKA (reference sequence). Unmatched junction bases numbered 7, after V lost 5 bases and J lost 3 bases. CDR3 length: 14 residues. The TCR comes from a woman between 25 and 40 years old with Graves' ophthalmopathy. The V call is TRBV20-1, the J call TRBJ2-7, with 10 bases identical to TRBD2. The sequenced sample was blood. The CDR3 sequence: CSAPLSGRNYEQYF. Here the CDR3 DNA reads TGCAGTGCTCCCCTTAGCGGGAGGAACTACGAGCAGTACTTC.